Listed below are T cell receptor beta chains from one sample, sequenced in a study of blood T cell repertoires in COVID-19. This table comes from immunoSEQ multiplex PCR, and its TCRdb copy is limited to in-frame clones, with some not included. The sample has under 200,000 clones; less than 90% are singletons. The source material was peripheral blood. These receptors were taken from a woman aged 40 to 50 with acute or convalescent COVID-19. The CDR3 runs from the conserved cysteine through the conserved F or W. Fields, in order: CDR3 protein, CDR3 DNA, V gene, J gene, clone size, D gene. D genes are given only for firm matches. For some rows the clone size is stated as once, few or many, or as a class when expanded; others skip it.

CDR3 protein: CASSRGGSEQYF
CDR3 DNA: TGTGCCAGCAGCCGCGGGGGTTCCGAGCAGTACTTC
V gene: TRBV11-2
J gene: TRBJ2-7
clone size: .
D gene: TRBD2

CDR3 protein: CASSIALGGPPGNQPQHF
CDR3 DNA: TGTGCCAGTAGTATAGCCCTGGGGGGGCCCCCGGGCAATCAGCCCCAGCATTTT
V gene: TRBV19
J gene: TRBJ1-5
clone size: .
D gene: .

CDR3 protein: CASSPGLYNEQFF
CDR3 DNA: TGCGCCAGCAGCCCGGGACTTTACAATGAGCAGTTCTTC
V gene: TRBV4-1
J gene: TRBJ2-1
clone size: .
D gene: .

CDR3 protein: CASSPAGLEKGYIQYF
CDR3 DNA: TGTGCCAGCAGCCCGGCGGGACTAGAAAAAGGGTACATTCAGTACTTC
V gene: TRBV5-6
J gene: TRBJ2-4
clone size: .
D gene: TRBD2

CDR3 protein: CASSRTGEQPQHF
CDR3 DNA: TGCGCCAGCTCCCGGACAGGGGAACAGCCCCAGCATTTT
V gene: TRBV5-1
J gene: TRBJ1-5
clone size: .
D gene: TRBD1

CDR3 protein: CASSLSGTGGPHGYTF
CDR3 DNA: TGTGCCAGCAGCTTAAGTGGGACAGGGGGTCCTCATGGCTACACCTTC
V gene: TRBV7-9
J gene: TRBJ1-2
clone size: .
D gene: TRBD1

CDR3 protein: CASSHPWTGGSYEQYF
CDR3 DNA: TGTGCCAGCAGCCATCCCTGGACAGGGGGTTCCTACGAGCAGTACTTC
V gene: TRBV28
J gene: TRBJ2-7
clone size: once
D gene: TRBD1

CDR3 protein: CASSFGTSYPFF
CDR3 DNA: TGTGCCAGCAGTTTCGGGACATCGTATCCTTTCTTT
V gene: TRBV28
J gene: TRBJ1-1
clone size: .
D gene: .

CDR3 protein: CASSYPASGGGTQYF
CDR3 DNA: TGTGCCAGCAGTTACCCCGCTAGCGGGGGTGGGACCCAGTACTTC
V gene: TRBV28
J gene: TRBJ2-5
clone size: once
D gene: TRBD2

CDR3 protein: CASNQREGTEETQYF
CDR3 DNA: TGTGCCAGCAACCAGAGGGAAGGGACAGAAGAGACCCAGTACTTC
V gene: TRBV2
J gene: TRBJ2-5
clone size: .
D gene: TRBD1

CDR3 protein: CASSNAGQTNYSNQPQHF
CDR3 DNA: TGTGCCAGCAGCAACGCCGGACAGACCAATTATAGCAATCAGCCCCAGCATTTT
V gene: TRBV21-1
J gene: TRBJ1-5
clone size: .
D gene: .

CDR3 protein: CASADTSGTYSSTDTQYF
CDR3 DNA: TGTGCCAGCGCTGATACTAGCGGGACTTACTCTAGCACAGATACGCAGTATTTT
V gene: TRBV18
J gene: TRBJ2-3
clone size: .
D gene: TRBD2

CDR3 protein: CASSYSTRDSYGYTF
CDR3 DNA: TGTGCCAGCAGTTACTCGACCCGGGACAGCTATGGCTACACCTTC
V gene: TRBV6-5
J gene: TRBJ1-2
clone size: .
D gene: TRBD1

CDR3 protein: CASSELLAGGWNEQFF
CDR3 DNA: TGTGCCAGCAGTGAGTTACTAGCGGGGGGATGGAATGAGCAGTTCTTC
V gene: TRBV27
J gene: TRBJ2-1
clone size: .
D gene: TRBD2

CDR3 protein: CASSLEEAQPQHF
CDR3 DNA: TGTGCCAGCAGCTTAGAGGAGGCTCAGCCCCAGCATTTT
V gene: TRBV11-1
J gene: TRBJ1-5
clone size: .
D gene: .

CDR3 protein: CASPPPPPGFWDTEAFF
CDR3 DNA: TGTGCCAGTCCACCACCCCCCCCGGGGTTTTGGGACACTGAAGCTTTCTTT
V gene: TRBV19
J gene: TRBJ1-1
clone size: once
D gene: .

CDR3 protein: CAWRGKTGGQPQHF
CDR3 DNA: TGTGCCTGGAGGGGAAAGACTGGGGGCCAGCCCCAGCATTTT
V gene: TRBV30
J gene: TRBJ1-5
clone size: .
D gene: .

CDR3 protein: CASSPPRTATVFSGYTF
CDR3 DNA: TGTGCCAGCTCACCCCCCCGGACAGCTACAGTCTTCAGTGGCTACACCTTC
V gene: TRBV18
J gene: TRBJ1-2
clone size: .
D gene: .

CDR3 protein: CASSRTGLSSYNEQFF
CDR3 DNA: TGTGCCAGCAGCAGGACAGGGCTTAGCTCCTACAATGAGCAGTTCTTC
V gene: TRBV3-1/TRBV3-2
J gene: TRBJ2-1
clone size: .
D gene: TRBD1

CDR3 protein: CASRLWSGLRGKLFF
CDR3 DNA: TGTGCCAGTAGGCTCTGGTCAGGGCTAAGAGGAAAACTGTTTTTT
V gene: TRBV19
J gene: TRBJ1-4
clone size: .
D gene: .

CDR3 protein: CASSPGGTGSDTQYF
CDR3 DNA: TGTGCCAGCTCCCCGGGGGGGACAGGGTCAGATACGCAGTATTTT
V gene: TRBV6-4
J gene: TRBJ2-3
clone size: once
D gene: .

CDR3 protein: CASSLNGEVETQYF
CDR3 DNA: TGCGCCAGCAGCTTAAATGGAGAGGTCGAGACCCAGTACTTC
V gene: TRBV5-1
J gene: TRBJ2-5
clone size: few
D gene: .

CDR3 protein: CASSFLGTVSGNTIYF
CDR3 DNA: TGTGCCAGCAGCTTTTTGGGGACAGTGTCCGGAAACACCATATATTTT
V gene: TRBV7-3
J gene: TRBJ1-3
clone size: .
D gene: TRBD1

CDR3 protein: CATSGQGGNQPQHF
CDR3 DNA: TGTGCCACCAGCGGACAGGGGGGGAATCAGCCCCAGCATTTT
V gene: TRBV15
J gene: TRBJ1-5
clone size: .
D gene: TRBD1

CDR3 protein: CASRNRGYNSPLHF
CDR3 DNA: TGTGCCAGCAGAAACAGGGGATATAATTCACCCCTCCACTTT
V gene: TRBV6-5
J gene: TRBJ1-6
clone size: .
D gene: TRBD1

CDR3 protein: CASSLQGSAEAFF
CDR3 DNA: TGTGCCAGCAGCCTACAGGGGTCAGCTGAAGCTTTCTTT
V gene: TRBV6-1
J gene: TRBJ1-1
clone size: .
D gene: TRBD1

CDR3 protein: CASSQDYWIRRPSTNEKLFF
CDR3 DNA: TGTGCCAGCAGCCAAGATTATTGGATCAGGAGGCCGTCAACTAATGAAAAACTGTTTTTT
V gene: TRBV3-1/TRBV3-2
J gene: TRBJ1-4
clone size: .
D gene: .

CDR3 protein: CASSSRVATIGKLFF
CDR3 DNA: TGTGCCAGCAGCAGCAGGGTTGCGACCATCGGAAAACTGTTTTTT
V gene: TRBV7-9
J gene: TRBJ1-4
clone size: .
D gene: .

CDR3 protein: CASSFRGAGNQPQHF
CDR3 DNA: TGTGCCAGCAGTTTTCGGGGAGCGGGAAATCAGCCCCAGCATTTT
V gene: TRBV27
J gene: TRBJ1-5
clone size: .
D gene: .

CDR3 protein: CASSERVFLGPSTDTQYF
CDR3 DNA: TGTGCCAGCAGCGAGCGGGTATTTCTCGGCCCTAGCACAGATACGCAGTATTTT
V gene: TRBV6-4
J gene: TRBJ2-3
clone size: .
D gene: .

CDR3 protein: CASGDREGGNTIYF
CDR3 DNA: TGTGCCAGTGGGGACAGGGAAGGTGGAAACACCATATATTTT
V gene: TRBV19
J gene: TRBJ1-3
clone size: .
D gene: TRBD1

CDR3 protein: CSASYPGTSGSEIHEQYF
CDR3 DNA: TGCAGTGCTAGTTATCCCGGGACTAGCGGGAGCGAGATACACGAGCAGTACTTC
V gene: TRBV20-1
J gene: TRBJ2-7
clone size: .
D gene: TRBD2

CDR3 protein: CASSLIAGVPGASYEQYF
CDR3 DNA: TGCGCCAGCAGCTTGATAGCGGGGGTCCCAGGGGCCTCCTACGAGCAGTACTTC
V gene: TRBV5-1
J gene: TRBJ2-7
clone size: .
D gene: TRBD2

CDR3 protein: CASSLDVSTRVYGYTF
CDR3 DNA: TGTGCCAGCAGCTTGGACGTCTCCACTCGAGTCTATGGCTACACCTTC
V gene: TRBV5-8
J gene: TRBJ1-2
clone size: .
D gene: .

CDR3 protein: CASSVVPGGVGELFF
CDR3 DNA: TGTGCCAGCAGCGTAGTGCCAGGGGGCGTGGGGGAGCTGTTTTTT
V gene: TRBV9
J gene: TRBJ2-2
clone size: .
D gene: TRBD1

CDR3 protein: CASSAHTAAVVYF
CDR3 DNA: TGTGCCAGCAGCGCCCACACGGCCGCGGTGGTATATTTT
V gene: TRBV7-8
J gene: TRBJ1-3
clone size: .
D gene: .

CDR3 protein: CASSYSLGDTQYF
CDR3 DNA: TGTGCCAGCAGTTACTCCCTAGGTGATACGCAGTATTTT
V gene: TRBV6-6
J gene: TRBJ2-3
clone size: .
D gene: .